This entry lists 24 T cell receptor beta chains sequenced from one sample in a study of blood T cells in healthy people across ages. The second PCR ran roughly 7 to 11 cycles with a sample-barcoded 5' primer and J-beta primers. TCRdb re-analysed the 5' RACE reads in MiXCR, keeping a single row per CDR3 protein. The table has some 1.4 million distinct CDR3 sequences, approximately 42% seen once. Sequencing input: blood. These TCRs come from a woman between 18 and 30 years old in good health.

There are a few counts of this clonotype. The genes are TRBV6-5 and TRBJ1-1; the D gene is possibly TRBD1 (5 bases). This CDR3 region has 14 residues. The germline V gene has CDR1 MNHEY and CDR2 SVGAGI. Trimming removed 8 bases from V and 3 bases from J, with 16 bases in between. The CDR3 sequence is CASRAWGGDTEAFF. CDR3 coding DNA: TGTGCCAGCCGTGCGTGGGGCGGTGACACTGAAGCTTTCTTT.

V is TRBV10-3 and J is TRBJ2-1; D unclear. Germline CDR1 reads ENHRY; CDR2 reads SYGVKD. The CDR3 length is 13 residues. Trimming shortened V by 8 bases and J by 3 bases, and 11 bases separated the two germline ends. The CDR3 loop reads CAIESESYNEQFF. As DNA, the CDR3 is TGTGCCATCGAAAGCGAAAGCTACAATGAGCAGTTCTTC.

This rearrangement joins TRBV30 to TRBJ1-2; D is uncertain. V lost 2 bases, J lost 4 bases, and 11 bases lay in between. Germline V lookup: CDR1 GTSNPN, CDR2 SVGIG (reference sequence). CDR3 length: 13 amino acids. CDR3 DNA: TGTGCCTGGAGTTCACAGCTGAGCTATGGCTACACCTTC. Translating gives CAWSSQLSYGYTF.

The gene calls are TRBV6-5 and TRBJ1-1; D gene uncertain. Trimming shortened V by 0 bases and J by 2 bases, and 10 bases separated the two germline ends. The germline V gene encodes CDR1 MNHEY and CDR2 SVGAGI. CDR3 size: 15 residues. Here the CDR3 reads CASSYSGLGNTEAFF. CDR3 coding DNA: TGTGCCAGCAGTTACTCGGGCCTAGGAAACACTGAAGCTTTCTTT.

This rearrangement joins TRBV6-6 to TRBJ1-2; D might be TRBD1 (6 bases). This CDR3 comprises 15 residues. Germline CDR1 and CDR2: MNHNY and SVGAGI (reference sequence). Trimming stripped 7 bases from V and 3 bases from J, with 18 bases between. As DNA, the CDR3 is TGTGCCAGCATTACTCCGGGACAAAGGGACTATGGCTACACCTTC. The encoded protein is CASITPGQRDYGYTF.

This clonotype was found many times. The chain is built from TRBV7-2 and TRBJ2-7, with D possibly matching TRBD2 (6 bases). V was trimmed by 9 bases and J by 0 bases, leaving 18 bases between them. The germline gives CDR1 SGHTA, CDR2 FQGNSA. The CDR3 is made up of 15 amino acids. DNA of the CDR3: TGTGCCAGTAACGACGGCCTAGCGAGCTCCTACGAGCAGTACTTC. This encodes CASNDGLASSYEQYF.

The chain has TRBV20-1 and TRBJ2-7; 11 positions agree with TRBD1. With V trimmed by 1 base and J by 2 bases, 4 bases remained unmatched. The CDR3 loop spans 15 amino acids. Germline lookup yields CDR1 DFQATT and CDR2 SNEGSKA (reference sequence). The CDR3 reads CSARGPGQGAYEQYF. The CDR3 DNA follows: TGCAGTGCTAGAGGCCCGGGACAGGGGGCCTACGAGCAGTACTTC.

The rearrangement joins TRBV6-1 to TRBJ2-1; 11 bases are shared with TRBD2. The CDR3 runs to 15 residues. Germline V CDR1 and CDR2: MNHNS, SASEGT. J was trimmed by 7 bases and V by 8 bases; bases with no gene match: 10. CDR3 DNA: TGTGCCAGCTCGGCCGGGACTAGCGGTTCAAATGAGCAGTTCTTC. Translation: CASSAGTSGSNEQFF.

The chain uses TRBV10-3 and TRBJ1-5; 7 nucleotides line up with TRBD1. V lost 3 bases to trimming and J lost 1 base; unmatched junction nucleotides: 6. Germline V gene data show CDR1 as ENHRY and CDR2 as SYGVKD. The CDR3 is 16 residues long. As DNA, the CDR3 is TGTGCCATCAGTGACCCGACAGGGTACAGCAATCAGCCCCAGCATTTT. This codes for CAISDPTGYSNQPQHF.

This clonotype was detected a few times. This sequence joins TRBV27 and TRBJ1-5; D not certain. The CDR3 totals 13 residues. Between the trimmed V and J ends, which lost 4 bases and 3 bases, there was a span of 7 bases. CDR1 and CDR2 from the germline V gene are MNHEY and SMNVEV (reference sequence). DNA for the CDR3: TGTGCCAGCAGTTCTACCTTCAATCAGCCCCAGCATTTT. This codes for CASSSTFNQPQHF.

This clonotype appeared a single time. The J gene is TRBJ1-4, the V gene TRBV12-3 or TRBV12-4, with TRBD1 identical over 7 bases. This CDR3 spans 13 amino acids. J lost 8 bases, V lost 5 bases, and 5 bases had no gene match. This CDR3 reads CASSVQGGEKLFF. The DNA of the CDR3 is TGTGCCAGCAGTGTTCAGGGGGGCGAAAAACTGTTTTTT.

A remark on this clonotype: The junction departs from germline at one end; a sequencing error may be responsible. This chain uses TRBV7-8 with TRBJ1-1; no definite D call. CDR1 is SGHVS, CDR2 FQNEAQ, per germline. The CDR3 loop spans 11 amino acids. The CDR3 DNA reads as TGTGCCAACAGCTTCATGACTGAAGCTTTCTTT. It encodes CANSFMTEAFF.

The chain is built from TRBV29-1 and TRBJ2-4, with D maybe TRBD2 (5 bases). The better agreement between TRBJ2-7 and the DNA end casts doubt on the J call. The CDR3 length is 13 residues. Germline assignment: CDR1 SQVTM and CDR2 ANQGSEA. CDR3 nucleotides: TGCAGCGTTGGCGAGGGTCCCCACGACGAGCAGTACTTC. Translation: CSVGEGPHDEQYF.

The chain links TRBV27 to TRBJ1-2, with D perhaps matching TRBD1 (6 bases). Germline assignment: CDR1 MNHEY and CDR2 SMNVEV (reference sequence). The length of the CDR3 is 14 residues. Trimming left V 6 bases short and J 2 bases short, with 13 bases between. The CDR3 sequence is CASRARGENYGYTF. The CDR3 region has the DNA TGTGCCAGCAGGGCTAGGGGGGAAAACTATGGCTACACCTTC.

This clonotype was recorded a few times. V is TRBV12-3 or TRBV12-4 and J is TRBJ2-3; no clear D. The V end lost 6 bases, the J end lost 5 bases, and 9 bases lay between the germline ends. The CDR3 loop spans 12 amino acids. The CDR3 nucleotides are TGTGCCAGCAGCATTCCCGGAGATACGCAGTATTTT. Protein sequence: CASSIPGDTQYF.

This clonotype was seen ten or more times. V and J are TRBV29-1 and TRBJ2-7; 7 bases agree with TRBD1. J lost 2 bases, V lost 4 bases, and 2 bases had no gene match. The CDR3 covers 12 residues. The germline CDR1 and CDR2 sequences are SQVTM and ANQGSEA. The CDR3 DNA sequence: TGCAGCGTTGCGGGACAGACCTACGAGCAGTACTTC. Its protein product is CSVAGQTYEQYF.

V and J are TRBV18 and TRBJ2-7; unclear D gene. The V end was cut by 3 bases, the J end by 12 bases, with 9 bases between. In germline, CDR1 is KGHSH, CDR2 LQKENI. This CDR3 has 10 residues. The CDR3 bases are TGTGCCAGCTCACCCGATTCGCGGTACTTC. It specifies CASSPDSRYF.

This clonotype was counted at least ten times. V usage is TRBV20-1 and J usage is TRBJ2-7; D is uncertain. The CDR3 extends over 13 amino acids. Germline-derived CDR1 and CDR2 are DFQATT and SNEGSKA (reference sequence). V was clipped by 6 bases and J by 3 bases, with 15 bases between them. This chain's CDR3 is CSALPDGNYEQYF. The CDR3 DNA reads as TGCAGTGCCCTACCTGACGGTAACTACGAGCAGTACTTC.

The J gene is TRBJ2-1, the V gene TRBV4-1; D is unclear. V was clipped by 3 bases and J by 10 bases, with 10 bases between them. Germline CDR1 MGHRA, CDR2 YSYEKL. CDR3 size: 12 residues. CDR3 sequence reads: CASSHTLEEQFF. As DNA, the CDR3 is TGCGCCAGCAGCCACACTTTAGAGGAGCAGTTCTTC.

The chain has TRBV27 and TRBJ2-1, with D perhaps assigned TRBD1 or TRBD2 (7 bases each). Germline CDR1 is MNHEY and CDR2 is SMNVEV (reference sequence). The CDR3 contains 16 residues. V dropped 2 bases and J dropped 7 bases, with 18 bases sitting between them. CDR3 coding DNA: TGTGCCAGCAGTTTACCTTCGTACAGGGGAGGGAATGAGCAGTTCTTC. Translating gives CASSLPSYRGGNEQFF.

The chain has TRBV21-1 and TRBJ2-7; TRBD1, the table's D call, was not compared with the DNA. TRBV21-1 is annotated as a pseudogene. This CDR3 is 16 amino acids long. In DNA, the CDR3 is TGTGCCAGCAGCCCCCCCGGGGGGGAGTGTCACTACGAGCAGTACTTC. This gives the protein CASSPPGGECHYEQYF.

This clonotype was detected only a few times. The chain uses TRBV7-2 and TRBJ1-6; D is unclear. This CDR3 region has 15 residues. CDR1 is SGHTA, CDR2 FQGNSA, per germline. With 0 bases removed from V and 7 bases from J, the gap between germline ends came to 10 bases. The CDR3 region is CASSLAGPLNSPLHF. In nucleotides, the CDR3 is TGTGCCAGCAGCTTAGCTGGCCCTCTAAATTCACCCCTCCACTTT.

V and J are TRBV11-2 and TRBJ2-7, with TRBD2 identical over 13 bases. Germline trimming cut 4 bases from V and 7 bases from J; bases unmatched to any gene: 22. CDR3 length: 20 amino acids. Germline V gives CDR1 SGHAT, CDR2 FQNNGV. The CDR3 DNA sequence: TGTGCCAGCAGCTCAGGAACCGGGACTAGCGGGATGTACTCCTACAATGAGCAGTACTTC. Encoded protein: CASSSGTGTSGMYSYNEQYF. Together with reference TRBV11-2 and TRBJ2-7, the CDR3 gives the full variable domain: EAGVAQSPRYKIIEKRQSVAFWCNPISGHATLYWYQQILGQGPKLLIQFQNNGVVDDSQLPKDRFSAERLKGVDSTLKIQPAKLEDSAVYLCASSSGTGTSGMYSYNEQYFGPGTRLTVT.

There are a few counts of this clonotype. The CDR3 loop is CASSERRGAGTEAFF. The CDR3 DNA reads TGTGCCAGCAGTGAACGACGGGGGGCTGGTACTGAAGCTTTCTTT. The rearrangement joins TRBV2 to TRBJ1-1; a weak D match, TRBD1 (6 bases). With 2 bases removed from V and 5 bases from J, the gap between germline ends came to 15 bases. This CDR3 comprises 15 residues. CDR1 SNHLY and CDR2 FYNNEI come from the germline V gene.